The clone carrying this T cell receptor beta chain was counted at least ten times. The sample belongs to a study of read filtering for tumor transcriptome and immune sequencing. Looking at the study overall: Among patients, roughly 17 were male and approximately 15 female, aged roughly 45 to 85 (mean about 69).

From about 400 ng of RNA, a library with molecular barcoded alpha/delta and beta/gamma adaptors was made. TCRdb re-analysed the reads in MiXCR, keeping a single row per CDR3 protein. Of about 39,000 distinct CDR3 sequences in the sample, approximately 14% were seen once. From germline, CDR1 is SGHRS and CDR2 YFSETQ. V dropped 4 bases and J dropped 1; count of bases not matched to a gene: 9. The CDR3 contains 16 residues. The specimen sequenced was a population of CD138-negative cells sorted from bone marrow. The V call is TRBV5-1, the J call TRBJ1-1, with 8 positions matching TRBD1. The sequence came from a donor aged 40 or older with multiple myeloma. CDR3 in amino acids: CASSTRQGWTNTEAFF. The CDR3 nucleotides read TGCGCCAGCAGCACTCGACAGGGGTGGACGAACACTGAAGCTTTCTTT.